A single sample gave rise to the 8 T cell receptor beta chains below, sequenced in a study of shared clonotypes between healthy human individuals. TCRdb's copy holds only in-frame clones and misses some; the assay was immunoSEQ multiplex PCR. Of 490,000 or so clones in the sample, 70% to 80% are singletons; the top ten hold 10% to 15%. Source material: PBMCs. The receptors here all came from a middle-aged woman in good health. Some clones in this sample may be carry-over from other donors' samples.

The gene calls are TRBV4-1 and TRBJ1-4, with D unresolved. Germline values: CDR1 MGHRA, CDR2 YSYEKL. V was trimmed by 4 bases and J by 6 bases, leaving 12 bases between them. The length of the CDR3 is 14 residues. CDR3 DNA sequence: TGCGCCAGCAGCCGCGGGCTACCGTATGAAAAACTGTTTTTT. This encodes CASSRGLPYEKLFF.

The V gene is TRBV10-3, the J gene TRBJ1-2; 8 nucleotides line up with TRBD1. The CDR3 has 14 amino acids. The V and J ends lost 5 bases and 6 bases, in that order; junction bases with no gene match: 8. Germline loops: CDR1 ENHRY, CDR2 SYGVKD. Here the CDR3 reads CAISYSGGADGYTF. Here the CDR3 DNA reads TGTGCCATCAGTTACTCAGGGGGCGCGGATGGCTACACCTTC.

There are a few counts of this clone. The sample holds other DNA sequences that translate to the same CDR3. The gene calls are TRBV18 and TRBJ2-7, with TRBD1 matching 7 bases. The length of the CDR3 is 14 residues. CDR1 is KGHSH and CDR2 is LQKENI in the germline V gene. The V and J ends lost 3 bases and 1 base, in that order; junction bases with no gene match: 3. CDR3 amino acids: CASSPSGGSYEQYF. CDR3 nucleotide sequence: TGTGCCAGCTCACCTTCAGGGGGATCCTACGAGCAGTACTTC.

This clone appeared many times. CDR3 sequence (DNA): TGCAGCGTTCGGACCCGCGGGACCTACAATGAGCAGTTCTTC. Translation gives CSVRTRGTYNEQFF. The chain has TRBV29-1 and TRBJ2-1; possibly TRBD2 for D (6 bases). Germline V gives CDR1 SQVTM, CDR2 ANQGSEA. This CDR3 has 14 amino acids. The V and J ends lost 5 bases and 2 bases respectively, with 13 bases between them.

This clone was detected only once. V gene TRBV7-8 combines with J gene TRBJ1-1, with 7 bases identical to TRBD1. V lost 4 bases and J lost 4; bases outside the gene matches: 9. Germline V gives CDR1 SGHVS, CDR2 FQNEAQ. The CDR3 spans 15 residues. The CDR3 is CASSSFQGVGTEAFF. CDR3 bases: TGTGCCAGCAGCTCCTTTCAGGGGGTTGGCACTGAAGCTTTCTTT.

V and J are TRBV4-3 and TRBJ1-4; TRBD1 is a possible D gene (6 bases). CDR1 LGHNA and CDR2 YSLEER come from the germline V gene. V was shortened by 4 bases and J by 5 bases, with 11 bases between the two germline ends. CDR3 length: 14 amino acids. CDR3 protein: CASSPDRSNEKLFF. In DNA form, the CDR3 reads TGCGCCAGCAGCCCAGACAGGAGCAATGAAAAACTGTTTTTT.

The genes are TRBV7-3 and TRBJ1-3; no clear D. From germline, CDR1 is SGHTA and CDR2 FQGTGA. The CDR3 totals 15 residues. V lost 0 bases to trimming and J lost 2 bases, with 8 bases between them. CDR3 protein: CASSLTGETGNTIYF. The CDR3 region has the DNA TGTGCCAGCAGCTTAACCGGCGAGACTGGAAACACCATATATTTT.

The V and J genes are TRBV15 and TRBJ2-1; D perhaps matches TRBD1 (5 bases). Germline V gives CDR1 LNHNV, CDR2 YYDKDF (reference sequence). Trimming left V 1 base short and J 4 bases short, with 8 bases between. The CDR3 loop spans 14 amino acids. Written as DNA, the CDR3 is TGTGCCACCAGCAGAGGGCAGGGTTACAATGAGCAGTTCTTC. Translated, it gives CATSRGQGYNEQFF.